The rows below give T cell receptor beta chains drawn from one sample of a study of shared clonotypes between healthy human individuals. Sequencing was performed with immunoSEQ multiplex PCR; in TCRdb, only in-frame clones are kept and a portion is missing. The sample records roughly 500,000 clones, around 95% being singletons. The source material was naive CD4+ T cells sorted from blood. The receptors here all came from a woman between 25 and 40 years old in good health. CDR3s include the opening cysteine and the closing phenylalanine or tryptophan. Fields, in order: J gene, V gene, clone size, D gene, CDR3 protein, CDR3 DNA. D genes are given only for firm matches. Size is stated for part of the rows, as once, few or many counts, or as a class when the clone is expanded.

TRBJ1-1	TRBV9	-	-	CASSETVNTEAFF	TGTGCCAGCAGCGAAACAGTGAACACTGAAGCTTTCTTT
TRBJ2-7	TRBV18	-	-	CASSPDPGSSSYEQYF	TGTGCCAGCTCTCCAGACCCGGGTTCGAGCTCCTACGAGCAGTACTTC
TRBJ1-5	TRBV2	-	-	CASSEVPGRNQPQHF	TGTGCCAGCAGTGAAGTTCCAGGCCGCAATCAGCCCCAGCATTTT
TRBJ2-5	TRBV5-1	-	TRBD2	CASSLEEAGGETQYF	TGCGCCAGCAGCTTGGAAGAAGCGGGAGGAGAGACCCAGTACTTC
TRBJ1-4	TRBV30	once	-	CAWSVGGGNEKLFF	TGTGCCTGGAGTGTAGGAGGGGGGAATGAAAAACTGTTTTTT
TRBJ2-3	TRBV29-1	-	-	CSVETDTQYF	TGCAGCGTTGAAACAGATACGCAGTATTTT
TRBJ2-5	TRBV9	once	TRBD2	CASSYSGRSETQYF	TGTGCCAGCAGCTACAGCGGGAGAAGCGAGACCCAGTACTTC
TRBJ2-3	TRBV5-1	-	TRBD2	CASSLEPSGRWGYTDTQYF	TGCGCCAGCAGCTTGGAGCCTAGCGGGAGGTGGGGGTACACAGATACGCAGTATTTT
TRBJ2-5	TRBV5-4	-	-	CASSLEGETQYF	TGTGCCAGCAGCTTGGAAGGAGAGACCCAGTACTTC
TRBJ1-5	TRBV7-9	-	-	CASSTRNQPQHF	TGTGCCAGCAGCACTCGTAATCAGCCCCAGCATTTT
TRBJ1-2	TRBV7-2	-	-	CASSPKGPPYGYTF	TGTGCCAGCAGCCCCAAGGGGCCCCCCTATGGCTACACCTTC
TRBJ2-3	TRBV6-1	-	TRBD1	CASRTGASTDTQYF	TGTGCCAGCAGGACAGGGGCTAGCACAGATACGCAGTATTTT
TRBJ1-1	TRBV4-1	-	-	CASSPQGRPGDANTEAFF	TGCGCCAGCAGCCCCCAGGGGAGACCAGGGGACGCGAACACTGAAGCTTTCTTT
TRBJ2-7	TRBV28	-	-	CASSLEGRSSYEQYF	TGTGCCAGCAGTTTAGAGGGGAGATCCTCCTACGAGCAGTACTTC
TRBJ1-1	TRBV5-1	-	-	CASSPSDLNTEAFF	TGCGCCAGCTCCCCGTCAGACTTGAACACTGAAGCTTTCTTT
TRBJ2-2	TRBV4-1	-	-	CASSQTNGELFF	TGCGCCAGCAGCCAGACGAACGGGGAGCTGTTTTTT
TRBJ2-3	TRBV7-9	-	-	CASSKLAPTDTQYF	TGTGCCAGCAGCAAACTAGCCCCGACAGATACGCAGTATTTT
TRBJ1-5	TRBV30	-	TRBD1	CAWTGQGVSNQPQHF	TGTGCCTGGACGGGACAGGGGGTTTCGAATCAGCCCCAGCATTTT
TRBJ2-7	TRBV6-5	-	TRBD2	CASSYSSGTSYEQYF	TGTGCCAGCAGTTACTCCAGCGGGACCTCCTACGAGCAGTACTTC
TRBJ2-1	TRBV28	-	-	CASSYSSYNEQFF	TGTGCCAGCAGTTATAGCTCTTACAATGAGCAGTTCTTC
TRBJ1-1	TRBV11-1	once	-	CASSLASRSRPEAFF	TGTGCCAGCAGCTTAGCAAGCCGCTCGAGGCCTGAAGCTTTCTTT
TRBJ2-7	TRBV18	-	TRBD1	CASSPPVLARTGDYEQYF	TGTGCCAGCTCACCACCGGTTTTGGCAAGGACAGGAGATTACGAGCAGTACTTC
TRBJ2-3	TRBV12-2	-	-	CASRLDLAGGPTDTQYF	TGTGCAAGTCGCTTAGATCTAGCGGGGGGCCCCACAGATACGCAGTATTTT
TRBJ2-1	TRBV30	-	-	CAWNGRPLYNEQFF	TGTGCCTGGAACGGGAGACCCCTCTACAATGAGCAGTTCTTC
TRBJ2-1	TRBV19	-	-	CASSRGLYEQFF	TGTGCCAGTAGTAGGGGACTCTATGAGCAGTTCTTC
TRBJ1-4	TRBV5-3	-	-	CARTFKQTNEKLFF	TGTGCCAGAACCTTTAAACAGACGAATGAAAAACTGTTTTTT
TRBJ1-1	TRBV28	-	-	CASSDPPGGTEAFF	TGTGCCAGCAGTGACCCCCCGGGGGGAACTGAAGCTTTCTTT
TRBJ2-1	TRBV7-7	-	-	CASSAFGVDNEQFF	TGTGCCAGCAGCGCCTTTGGGGTCGACAATGAGCAGTTCTTC
TRBJ2-7	TRBV11-3	-	-	CASSPGEGYEQYF	TGTGCCAGCAGTCCGGGGGAAGGCTACGAGCAGTACTTC
TRBJ2-5	TRBV21-1	-	-	CASSKMDATETQYF	TGTGCCAGCAGCAAAATGGACGCCACAGAGACCCAGTACTTC
TRBJ1-3	TRBV7-9	-	TRBD1	CASSPRGPSSGNTIYF	TGTGCCAGCAGCCCCAGGGGGCCAAGCTCTGGAAACACCATATATTTT
TRBJ2-7	TRBV30	-	-	CAWSRQAGEQYF	TGTGCCTGGAGTAGACAAGCGGGCGAGCAGTACTTC
TRBJ2-5	TRBV5-1	-	-	CASSLANFIGVAETQYF	TGCGCCAGCAGCTTGGCCAATTTCATAGGGGTCGCAGAGACCCAGTACTTC
TRBJ2-7	TRBV28	-	-	CASSLGSRLYEQYF	TGTGCCAGCAGTTTAGGCTCGCGGCTCTACGAGCAGTACTTC
TRBJ2-5	TRBV2	-	TRBD2	CASNQRLAGGGETQYF	TGTGCCAGTAACCAACGATTGGCGGGAGGAGGGGAGACCCAGTACTTC
TRBJ2-1	TRBV28	-	TRBD2	CASPPLAGGGRNEQFF	TGTGCCAGCCCCCCCTTAGCGGGTGGGGGACGCAATGAGCAGTTCTTC
TRBJ2-2	TRBV2	-	-	CASSETIILAGELFF	TGTGCCAGCAGTGAAACTATAATCCTCGCCGGGGAGCTGTTTTTT
TRBJ2-7	TRBV29-1	-	-	CSVGGSGAPYEQYF	TGCAGCGTTGGGGGGTCGGGAGCGCCCTACGAGCAGTACTTC
TRBJ2-5	TRBV18	-	-	CASSPSRRETQYF	TGTGCCAGCTCACCGAGTCGGAGAGAGACCCAGTACTTC
TRBJ1-4	TRBV9	-	TRBD1	CASSGGQGLDEKLFF	TGTGCCAGCAGCGGGGGACAGGGCCTGGATGAAAAACTGTTTTTT
TRBJ2-7	TRBV10-3	-	-	CAISEVGAAYEQYF	TGTGCCATCAGTGAGGTGGGGGCTGCCTACGAGCAGTACTTC
TRBJ2-7	TRBV4-1	once	TRBD2	CASSQQSGAPYEQYF	TGCGCCAGCAGCCAACAAAGCGGGGCCCCCTACGAGCAGTACTTC
TRBJ2-7	TRBV10-3	-	-	CAISEIQGSYEQYF	TGTGCCATCAGTGAGATTCAGGGATCCTACGAGCAGTACTTC
TRBJ2-3	TRBV28	-	-	CASSLVGITDTQYF	TGTGCCAGCAGTTTGGTTGGTATCACAGATACGCAGTATTTT
TRBJ2-5	TRBV5-1	-	TRBD1	CASSLSPTGEETQYF	TGCGCCAGCAGCTTGTCCCCGACAGGGGAAGAGACCCAGTACTTC
TRBJ2-5	TRBV28	-	TRBD1	CASSPGQKETQYF	TGTGCCAGCAGTCCGGGACAGAAAGAGACCCAGTACTTC
TRBJ2-3	TRBV28	-	TRBD1	CASSAGTGVTDTQYF	TGTGCCAGCAGTGCGGGGACAGGGGTAACAGATACGCAGTATTTT
TRBJ2-1	TRBV7-2	-	-	CASSYKEQFF	TGTGCCAGCAGCTACAAGGAGCAGTTCTTC
TRBJ2-2	TRBV5-1	once	TRBD2	CASSILAEEAGELFF	TGCGCCAGCAGCATCCTAGCGGAAGAGGCCGGGGAGCTGTTTTTT
TRBJ1-1	TRBV28	-	-	CASSSPTGNTEAFF	TGTGCCAGCAGTTCCCCGACAGGGAACACTGAAGCTTTCTTT
TRBJ2-7	TRBV6-6	-	-	CASSYQLSYEQYF	TGTGCCAGCAGTTATCAGTTATCCTACGAGCAGTACTTC
TRBJ1-3	TRBV28	once	-	CASSFPGNGNTIYF	TGTGCCAGCAGTTTCCCGGGGAACGGAAACACCATATATTTT
TRBJ1-4	TRBV15	-	-	CATRQTTTNEKLFF	TGTGCCACCAGACAGACAACAACTAATGAAAAACTGTTTTTT
TRBJ1-1	TRBV7-9	few	-	CASSSDGNTEAFF	TGTGCCAGCAGCTCGGACGGGAACACTGAAGCTTTCTTT
TRBJ2-5	TRBV5-1	-	-	CASSFGADQETQYF	TGCGCCAGCAGCTTTGGGGCAGATCAAGAGACCCAGTACTTC
TRBJ2-1	TRBV6-1	-	-	CASGYLDNEQFF	TGTGCCAGCGGATACCTTGACAATGAGCAGTTCTTC
TRBJ2-7	TRBV5-1	-	-	CASSPSPPGEQYF	TGCGCCAGCAGCCCAAGTCCCCCCGGGGAGCAGTACTTC
TRBJ1-4	TRBV5-1	-	TRBD1	CASRTGYNEKLFF	TGCGCCAGCCGGACAGGCTATAATGAAAAACTGTTTTTT
TRBJ2-1	TRBV11-2	-	-	CASSSQNPGNEQFF	TGTGCCAGCAGCTCCCAAAATCCTGGCAATGAGCAGTTCTTC
TRBJ2-2	TRBV25-1	-	TRBD2	CASNFGGTGELFF	TGTGCCAGCAATTTCGGGGGGACCGGGGAGCTGTTTTTT